This record looks at one TCR beta chain sequence and its context. The antigen is not known. The data are from a study of T cells in Graves' hyperthyroidism and ophthalmopathy. Study-wide findings and caveats: Ophthalmopathy was told apart from stable hyperthyroidism by a 13 V-J model.

RNA transcripts served as the template for amplifying TCR beta CDR3 regions. The primer set for the first-round RT-PCR of the TCR CDR3 was HTBI. TCRdb re-derived calls from the multiplex PCR reads in MiXCR, one entry per CDR3 protein. The repertoire holds approximately 270,000 distinct CDR3 sequences, with more than 14% as singletons. Trimming cost V 3 bases and J 7 bases; bases outside gene matches: 10. Germline V gene lookup returns CDR1 LGHNT and CDR2 FRNRAP. This CDR3 region has 17 residues. This receptor was taken from a woman aged 40 to 49 with Graves' hyperthyroidism that later progressed to Graves' ophthalmopathy. The genes are TRBV12-5 and TRBJ2-1; 12 bases line up with TRBD2. Specimen: blood. The CDR3 DNA follows: TGTGCTAGTGGTTTTCCGCGACTAGCGGGAGCCGGTAATGAGCAGTTCTTC. Amino acids: CASGFPRLAGAGNEQFF.